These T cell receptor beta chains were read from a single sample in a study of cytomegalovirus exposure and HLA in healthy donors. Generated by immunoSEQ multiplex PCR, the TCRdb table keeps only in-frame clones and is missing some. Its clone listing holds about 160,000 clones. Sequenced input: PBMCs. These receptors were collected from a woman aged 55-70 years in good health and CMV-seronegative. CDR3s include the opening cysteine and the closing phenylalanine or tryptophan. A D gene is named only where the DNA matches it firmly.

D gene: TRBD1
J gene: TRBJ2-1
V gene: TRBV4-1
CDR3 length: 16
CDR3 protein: CASSQAGTDRYNEQFF
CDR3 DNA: TGCGCCAGCAGCCAAGCCGGGACAGACCGCTACAATGAGCAGTTCTTC

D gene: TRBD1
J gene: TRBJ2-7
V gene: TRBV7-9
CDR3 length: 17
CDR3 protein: CASSFRDRGLHKDEQYF
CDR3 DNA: TGTGCCAGCAGCTTCCGTGACAGGGGGCTTCATAAGGACGAGCAGTACTTC

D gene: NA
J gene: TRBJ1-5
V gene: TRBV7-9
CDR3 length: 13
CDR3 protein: CASSSNSNQPQHF
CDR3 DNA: TGTGCCAGCAGCTCCAATAGCAATCAGCCCCAGCATTTT

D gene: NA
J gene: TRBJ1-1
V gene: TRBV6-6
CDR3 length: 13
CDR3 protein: CASSFIWNTEAFF
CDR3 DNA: TGTGCCAGCAGTTTTATATGGAACACTGAAGCTTTCTTT

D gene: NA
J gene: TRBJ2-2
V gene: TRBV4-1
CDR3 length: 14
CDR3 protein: CASSRTENTGELFF
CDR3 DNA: TGCGCCAGCAGCCGGACAGAGAACACCGGGGAGCTGTTTTTT

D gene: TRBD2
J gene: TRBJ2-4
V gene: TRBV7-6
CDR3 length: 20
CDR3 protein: CASSLAPLGTSGGRGNIQYF
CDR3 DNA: TGTGCCAGCAGCTTAGCGCCTTTAGGGACTAGCGGGGGGAGGGGAAACATTCAGTACTTC

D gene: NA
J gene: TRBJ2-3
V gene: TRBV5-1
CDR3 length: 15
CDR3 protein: CASSLYGASTDTQYF
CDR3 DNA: TGCGCCAGCAGCTTATATGGAGCCAGCACAGATACGCAGTATTTT

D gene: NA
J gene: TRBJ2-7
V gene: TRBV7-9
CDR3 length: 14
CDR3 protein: CASSGRIDSYEQYF
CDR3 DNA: TGTGCCAGCAGCGGGAGGATTGACTCCTACGAGCAGTACTTC

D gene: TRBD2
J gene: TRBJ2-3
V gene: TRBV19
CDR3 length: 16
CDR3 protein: CASSGRLAGYTDTQYF
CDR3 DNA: TGTGCCAGTAGTGGCAGACTAGCGGGCTACACAGATACGCAGTATTTT

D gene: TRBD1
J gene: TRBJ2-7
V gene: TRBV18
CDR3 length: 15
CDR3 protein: CASSLTSGTGDEQYF
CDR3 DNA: TGTGCCAGCTCACTGACTTCCGGGACAGGGGACGAGCAGTACTTC

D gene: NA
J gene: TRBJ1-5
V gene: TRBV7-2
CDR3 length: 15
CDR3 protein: CASSLGDSQNQPQHF
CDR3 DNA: TGTGCCAGCAGCTTAGGCGACAGTCAAAATCAGCCCCAGCATTTT

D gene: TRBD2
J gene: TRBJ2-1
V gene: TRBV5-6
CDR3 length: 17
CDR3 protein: CASSLGLAGGPYNEQFF
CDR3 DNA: TGTGCCAGCAGCTTGGGACTAGCGGGGGGCCCCTACAATGAGCAGTTCTTC

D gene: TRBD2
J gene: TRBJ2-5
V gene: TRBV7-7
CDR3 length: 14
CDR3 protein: CASSAGGSGETQYF
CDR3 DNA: TGTGCCAGCAGTGCCGGGGGGAGCGGAGAGACCCAGTACTTC

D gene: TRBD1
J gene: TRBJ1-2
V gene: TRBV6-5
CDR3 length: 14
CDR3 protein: CASSTDRAYYGYTF
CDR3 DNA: TGTGCCAGCAGTACGGACAGGGCATACTATGGCTACACCTTC

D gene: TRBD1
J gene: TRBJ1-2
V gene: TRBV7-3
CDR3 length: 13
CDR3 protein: CASSQGGAYGYTF
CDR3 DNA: TGTGCCAGCAGCCAGGGGGGAGCCTATGGCTACACCTTC

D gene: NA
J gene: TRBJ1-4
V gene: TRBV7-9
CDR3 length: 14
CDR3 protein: CASSAMGGTEKLFF
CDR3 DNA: TGTGCCAGCAGCGCAATGGGAGGGACGGAAAAACTGTTTTTT

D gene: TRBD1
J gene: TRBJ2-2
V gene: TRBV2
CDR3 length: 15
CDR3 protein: CASSEVDRVTGELFF
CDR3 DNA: TGTGCCAGCAGTGAAGTGGACAGGGTCACCGGGGAGCTGTTTTTT

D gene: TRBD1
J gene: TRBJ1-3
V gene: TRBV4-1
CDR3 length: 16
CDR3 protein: CASSQTAGGSGNTIYF
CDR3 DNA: TGCGCCAGCAGCCAGACTGCAGGGGGCTCTGGAAACACCATATATTTT

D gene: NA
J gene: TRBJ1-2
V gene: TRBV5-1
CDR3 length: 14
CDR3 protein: CASSLSTGPSGYTF
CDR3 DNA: TGCGCCAGCAGCTTATCTACAGGCCCTAGTGGCTACACCTTC

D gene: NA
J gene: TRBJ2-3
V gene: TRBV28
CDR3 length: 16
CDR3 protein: CASSLEGLPGTDTQYF
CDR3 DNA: TGTGCCAGCAGTTTAGAGGGACTCCCCGGCACAGATACGCAGTATTTT

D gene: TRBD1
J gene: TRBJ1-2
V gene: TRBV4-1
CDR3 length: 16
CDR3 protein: CASSQPTGGAGYGYTF
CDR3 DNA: TGCGCCAGCAGCCAACCCACAGGGGGCGCGGGCTATGGCTACACCTTC

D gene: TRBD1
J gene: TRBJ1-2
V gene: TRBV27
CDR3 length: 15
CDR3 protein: CASSYRDRPNYGYTF
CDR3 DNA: TGTGCCAGCAGTTACCGGGACAGACCTAACTATGGCTACACCTTC

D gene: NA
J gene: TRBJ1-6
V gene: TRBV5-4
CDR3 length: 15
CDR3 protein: CASSRLTEYNSPLHF
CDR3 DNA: TGTGCCAGCAGCAGGTTGACAGAGTATAATTCACCCCTCCACTTT

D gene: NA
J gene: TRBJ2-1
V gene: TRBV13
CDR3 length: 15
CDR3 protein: CASRRGTGKYNEQFF
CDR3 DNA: TGTGCCAGCAGACGGGGGACGGGGAAGTACAATGAGCAGTTCTTC

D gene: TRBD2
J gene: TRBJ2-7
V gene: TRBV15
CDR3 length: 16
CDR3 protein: CATSEGLAGASYEQYF
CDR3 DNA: TGTGCCACCAGCGAAGGACTAGCGGGAGCATCCTACGAGCAGTACTTC

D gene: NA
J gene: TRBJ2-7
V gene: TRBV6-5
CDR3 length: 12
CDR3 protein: CASRSTDYEQYF
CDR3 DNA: TGTGCCAGCAGATCGACAGACTACGAGCAGTACTTC

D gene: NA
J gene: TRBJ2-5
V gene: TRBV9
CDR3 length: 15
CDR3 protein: CASSVGGQTQETQYF
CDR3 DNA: TGTGCCAGCAGCGTTGGAGGGCAAACTCAAGAGACCCAGTACTTC

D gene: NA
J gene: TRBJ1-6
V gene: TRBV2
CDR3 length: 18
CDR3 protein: CASSGRASGYSYNSPLHF
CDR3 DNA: TGTGCCAGCAGTGGGAGGGCCTCAGGGTACTCCTATAATTCACCCCTCCACTTT

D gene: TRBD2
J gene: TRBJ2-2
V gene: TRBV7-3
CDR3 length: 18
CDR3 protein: CASSSRLAGVLNTGELFF
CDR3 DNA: TGTGCCAGCAGCTCCCGACTAGCGGGAGTCTTGAACACCGGGGAGCTGTTTTTT

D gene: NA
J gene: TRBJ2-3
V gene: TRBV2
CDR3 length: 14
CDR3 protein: CAIVDTESQDTQYF
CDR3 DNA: TGTGCCATCGTGGACACCGAGTCACAAGATACGCAGTATTTT

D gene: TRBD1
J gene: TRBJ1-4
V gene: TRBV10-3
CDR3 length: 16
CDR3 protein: CALSESTGGRNEKLFF
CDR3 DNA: TGTGCCCTCAGTGAGTCGACAGGGGGCCGGAATGAAAAACTGTTTTTT

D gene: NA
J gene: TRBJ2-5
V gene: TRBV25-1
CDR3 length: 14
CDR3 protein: CASSDDWRGGEQYF
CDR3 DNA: TGTGCCAGCAGTGACGATTGGAGGGGCGGAGAGCAGTACTTC

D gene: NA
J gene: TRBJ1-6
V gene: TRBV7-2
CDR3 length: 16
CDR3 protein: CASSLAGGSYNSPLHF
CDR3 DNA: TGTGCCAGCAGCTTAGCTGGGGGGTCCTATAATTCACCCCTCCACTTT

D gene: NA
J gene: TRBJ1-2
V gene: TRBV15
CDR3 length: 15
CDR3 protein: CATSFGEAAYYGYTF
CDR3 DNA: TGTGCCACCAGCTTCGGGGAGGCCGCCTACTATGGCTACACCTTC

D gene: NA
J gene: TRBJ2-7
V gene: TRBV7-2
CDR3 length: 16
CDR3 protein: CASSLAGTQPSYEQYF
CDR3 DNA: TGTGCCAGCAGCTTAGCCGGGACACAGCCCTCCTACGAGCAGTACTTC

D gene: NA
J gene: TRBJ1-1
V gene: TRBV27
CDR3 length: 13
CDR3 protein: CASSLSRDTEAFF
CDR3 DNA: TGTGCCAGCAGTTTAAGTCGGGATACTGAAGCTTTCTTT

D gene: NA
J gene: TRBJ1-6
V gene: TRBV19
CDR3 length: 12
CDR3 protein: CASSMVGSPLHF
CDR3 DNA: TGTGCCAGTAGTATGGTCGGTTCACCCCTCCACTTT

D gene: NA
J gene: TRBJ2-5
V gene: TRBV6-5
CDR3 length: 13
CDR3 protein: CASRSVVGETQYF
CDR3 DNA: TGTGCCAGCAGGAGCGTGGTGGGTGAGACCCAGTACTTC

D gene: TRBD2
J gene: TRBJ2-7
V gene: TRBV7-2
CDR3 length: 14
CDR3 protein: CASSRRLALYEQYF
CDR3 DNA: TGTGCCAGCAGCCGCCGACTAGCCTTGTACGAGCAGTACTTC

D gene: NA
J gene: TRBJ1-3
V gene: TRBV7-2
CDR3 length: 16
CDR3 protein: CASSSESEGSGNTIYF
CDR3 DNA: TGTGCCAGCAGCTCCGAGAGTGAGGGCTCTGGAAACACCATATATTTT

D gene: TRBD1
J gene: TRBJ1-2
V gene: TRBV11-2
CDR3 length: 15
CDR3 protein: CASSLGQGWHYGYTF
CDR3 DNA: TGTGCCAGCAGCTTAGGACAGGGCTGGCACTATGGCTACACCTTC

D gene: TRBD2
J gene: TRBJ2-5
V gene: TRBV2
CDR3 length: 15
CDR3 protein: CASSELAGGRETQYF
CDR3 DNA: TGTGCCAGCAGTGAATTAGCGGGGGGACGGGAGACCCAGTACTTC

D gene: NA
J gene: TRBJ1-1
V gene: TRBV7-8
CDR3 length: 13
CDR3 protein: CASSPRRLTEAFF
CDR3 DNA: TGTGCCAGCAGCCCCAGGAGGTTAACTGAAGCTTTCTTT

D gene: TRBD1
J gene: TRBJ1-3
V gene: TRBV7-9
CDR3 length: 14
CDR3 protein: CASSFGQGADTIYF
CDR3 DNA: TGTGCCAGCAGCTTTGGACAGGGGGCTGACACCATATATTTT

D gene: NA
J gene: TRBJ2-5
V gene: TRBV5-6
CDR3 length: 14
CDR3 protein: CASSLGPRKETQYF
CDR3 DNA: TGTGCCAGCAGCTTGGGTCCGAGGAAAGAGACCCAGTACTTC

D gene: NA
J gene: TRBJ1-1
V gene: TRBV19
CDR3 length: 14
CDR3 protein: CASTPGGKNTEAFF
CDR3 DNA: TGTGCCAGTACCCCGGGGGGGAAGAACACTGAAGCTTTCTTT